The 25 T cell receptor beta chains listed next were all sequenced from one sample in a study of a mutant IDH1 vaccine in newly diagnosed glioma. For these receptors, no antigen is known. Time point denoted: week 23, last vaccination. One vaccine dose held 300 ug of mutant IDH1 20-mer peptide and came with topical imiquimod. The data were produced by immunoSEQ multiplex PCR, yet TCRdb's version contains in-frame clones alone and is incomplete. This table holds roughly 50,000 clones, roughly 77% found once. The sample was PBMCs, taken from a glioma patient whose treatment included an IDH1 peptide vaccine. The receptors shown here come from a woman in her thirties or forties with glioma. Some clones in this sample may be carry-over from other donors' samples.

The chain employs TRBV7-8 and TRBJ2-7; the D gene is possibly TRBD2 (6 bases). The CDR3 is 13 residues long. Germline lookup yields CDR1 SGHVS and CDR2 FQNEAQ. V lost 3 bases to trimming and J lost 2 bases, with 8 bases between them. CDR3 nucleotides: TGTGCCAGCAGCTTGCGGGGAGCCTACGAGCAGTACTTC. Translation: CASSLRGAYEQYF.

J is TRBJ1-1 and V is TRBV13, with D perhaps matching TRBD1 (6 bases). This CDR3 contains 14 residues. In germline, CDR1 is PRHDT, CDR2 FYEKMQ (reference sequence). V was cut by 4 bases and J by 2 bases, with 11 bases left in between. The CDR3, as DNA: TGTGCCAGCAGCTACCGCAGGGGCAACACTGAAGCTTTCTTT. Translation gives CASSYRRGNTEAFF.

This rearrangement joins TRBV14 to TRBJ1-2, with a possible D match to TRBD1 (6 bases). The V and J ends lost 0 bases and 3 bases respectively, with 17 bases between them. The V gene's germline CDR1 is SGHDN and CDR2 FVKESK. The CDR3 is 17 residues long. The CDR3 DNA is TGTGCCAGCAGCCAAGATCAAGCAAATCAGGGGCACTATGGCTACACCTTC. Protein product: CASSQDQANQGHYGYTF.

Remarks on this clone: Additional DNA sequences in this sample encode the identical CDR3. The chain uses TRBV7-2 and TRBJ2-3; 10 bases are shared with TRBD2. This CDR3 comprises 14 residues. Per germline, CDR1 SGHTA and CDR2 FQGNSA. Germline trimming cut 6 bases from V and 4 bases from J; bases unmatched to any gene: 4. CDR3 sequence reads: CASSPLAGADTQYF. DNA for the CDR3: TGTGCCAGCAGTCCTCTAGCGGGGGCAGATACGCAGTATTTT.

The chain links TRBV9 to TRBJ2-2; D is ambiguous. CDR3 size: 13 residues. V gave up 0 bases and J gave up 4 bases, with 4 bases separating them. Germline V gives CDR1 SGDLS, CDR2 YYNGEE. CDR3 sequence (DNA): TGTGCCAGCAGCGTAGTGAGCACCGGGGAGCTGTTTTTT. Amino acid sequence: CASSVVSTGELFF.

V is TRBV5-4 and J is TRBJ1-1; a weak D match, TRBD1 (6 bases). Trimming left V 4 bases short and J 3 bases short, with 16 bases between. Germline V CDR1 and CDR2: SGHNT, YYREEE (reference sequence). The CDR3 covers 15 residues. Written as DNA, the CDR3 is TGTGCCAGCAGCCCCGGGCGGGGGCGGGACACTGAAGCTTTCTTT. The encoded protein is CASSPGRGRDTEAFF.

This clone was seen a single time. The rearrangement links TRBV5-6 to TRBJ2-1; no clear D gene. CDR1 is SGHDT, CDR2 YYEEEE, per germline. With 0 bases removed from V and 4 bases from J, the gap between germline ends came to 5 bases. This CDR3 region has 13 residues. In DNA, the CDR3 is TGTGCCAGCAGCTTGGGACTGTACAATGAGCAGTTCTTC. Protein sequence: CASSLGLYNEQFF.

This chain links TRBV2 with TRBJ1-1; a weak D match, TRBD1 (6 bases). CDR1 and CDR2 from the germline V gene are SNHLY and FYNNEI. The V end lost 6 bases, the J end lost 4 bases, and 12 bases lay between the germline ends. CDR3 length equals 13 residues. CDR3 loop: CASRLQGGTEAFF. In nucleotides, the CDR3 is TGTGCCAGCAGATTACAGGGAGGCACTGAAGCTTTCTTT. The variable domain in full, with the rest retrieved from reference TRBV2 and TRBJ1-1, is EPEVTQTPSHQVTQMGQEVILRCVPISNHLYFYWYRQILGQKVEFLVSFYNNEISEKSEIFDDQFSVERPDGSNFTLKIRSTKLEDSAMYFCASRLQGGTEAFFGQGTRLTVV.

The chain uses TRBV30 and TRBJ1-5; weak D call: TRBD1 (5 bases). CDR3 length: 13 residues. V gave up 1 base and J gave up 7 bases, with 11 bases separating them. Per the germline V gene, CDR1 is GTSNPN and CDR2 is SVGIG (reference sequence). The CDR3 sequence is CAWSGGVGQPQHF. CDR3 coding DNA: TGTGCCTGGAGTGGGGGGGTCGGGCAGCCCCAGCATTTT.

This chain uses TRBV19 with TRBJ2-2; TRBD2 matches at 13 bases. Germline loops: CDR1 LNHDA, CDR2 SQIVND (reference sequence). The CDR3 runs 19 residues. V lost 5 bases, J lost 3 bases, and 12 bases stayed unmatched. CDR3 nucleotide sequence: TGTGCCAGTAGTTCCCTACGACTAGCGGGGGGAGCGGACACCGGGGAGCTGTTTTTT. Encoded protein: CASSSLRLAGGADTGELFF.

The chain carries TRBV7-2 and TRBJ1-1, with 10 bases that match TRBD1. The CDR3 runs to 15 residues. Trimming took 5 bases from V and 4 from J; bases not matched to a gene: 7. The germline CDR1 and CDR2 sequences are SGHTA and FQGNSA. The CDR3 coding sequence is TGTGCCAGCAGCACCCACGGGACAGGGGCCACTGAAGCTTTCTTT. It codes for CASSTHGTGATEAFF.

CDR3 in amino acids: CAWSVLVAGVRDTQYF. DNA of the CDR3: TGTGCCTGGAGTGTACTGGTAGCGGGGGTGCGAGATACGCAGTATTTT. The V gene is TRBV30, the J gene TRBJ2-3; TRBD2 matches at 9 bases. Losses at the gene ends were 0 bases for V and 5 bases for J; bases not matched to a gene: 9. This CDR3 has 16 amino acids. CDR1 and CDR2 (germline): GTSNPN, SVGIG (reference sequence).

V gene TRBV15 combines with J gene TRBJ2-7; D is possibly TRBD1 (6 bases). CDR1 is LNHNV and CDR2 is YYDKDF in the germline V gene (reference sequence). The V gene lost 1 base and the J gene lost 5 bases, with 15 bases spanning the gap. The CDR3 is 15 amino acids. CDR3 amino acids: CATSRVLQGRDEQYF. In DNA form, the CDR3 reads TGTGCCACCAGCAGAGTATTACAGGGAAGGGACGAGCAGTACTTC.

Only one count was recorded for this clone. This chain joins TRBV5-1 and TRBJ2-7; 12 bases align to TRBD1. Trimming at V came to 4 bases and at J to 5 bases, leaving 4 bases not matched to a gene. Per germline, CDR1 SGHRS and CDR2 YFSETQ. This CDR3 has 14 residues. CDR3 sequence (DNA): TGCGCCAGCAGCGCCGGGACAGGGGGCGACGAGCAGTACTTC. This encodes CASSAGTGGDEQYF.

The gene calls are TRBV2 and TRBJ2-1, with 12 bases aligning to TRBD2. Germline lookup yields CDR1 SNHLY and CDR2 FYNNEI. The CDR3 loop spans 15 amino acids. Trimming removed 5 bases from V and 3 bases from J; junction bases left unmatched: 2. Here the CDR3 DNA reads TGTGCCAGCAGTCCGACTAGCGGGGGCTACAATGAGCAGTTCTTC. It is translated as CASSPTSGGYNEQFF.

The chain carries TRBV2 and TRBJ1-6, with 7 positions matching TRBD1. Trimming cost V 4 bases and J 5 bases; bases outside gene matches: 8. This CDR3 spans 16 amino acids. Germline V gene sequence: CDR1 SNHLY, CDR2 FYNNEI. CDR3 residues: CASSGLEGQNNSPLHF. CDR3 bases: TGTGCCAGCAGTGGCTTGGAGGGACAGAATAATTCACCCCTCCACTTT.

The CDR3 reads CASSVGSSNGTQYF. DNA of the CDR3: TGTGCCAGCAGCGTAGGGAGTAGCAATGGGACCCAGTACTTC. The chain combines TRBV9 with TRBJ2-5; D gene ambiguous. Trimming took 0 bases from V and 7 from J, leaving 13 bases between them. This CDR3 is 14 amino acids long. The V gene's germline CDR1 is SGDLS and CDR2 YYNGEE.

The chain couples TRBV6-1 to TRBJ1-3; D is unresolved. V was trimmed by 5 bases and J by 0 bases, leaving 2 bases between them. The CDR3 totals 12 residues. CDR1 MNHNS and CDR2 SASEGT come from the germline V gene. CDR3: CASSTSGNTIYF. The CDR3 nucleotides are TGTGCCAGCAGTACCTCTGGAAACACCATATATTTT.

The V gene is TRBV5-6, the J gene TRBJ1-2; D unresolved. The germline V and J ends were trimmed by 2 bases and 3 bases, with 14 bases remaining between them. From germline, CDR1 is SGHDT and CDR2 YYEEEE. This CDR3 is 15 amino acids long. This CDR3 reads CASSLGGGLHYGYTF. The CDR3 DNA sequence: TGTGCCAGCAGCTTAGGCGGCGGATTACACTATGGCTACACCTTC.

This sequence joins TRBV5-1 and TRBJ1-1; 8 nucleotides align to TRBD1. V dropped 2 bases and J dropped 6; count of bases not matched to a gene: 3. Germline V gene data show CDR1 as SGHRS and CDR2 as YFSETQ. This CDR3 is 13 amino acids long. CDR3 coding DNA: TGCGCCAGCAGCTTATTACAGGGGGCTGAAGCTTTCTTT. This codes for CASSLLQGAEAFF.

The CDR3 DNA reads TGTGCCAGCAGCGGGGCCGGGGACAGGGAAATCTATGGCTACACCTTC. Translating gives CASSGAGDREIYGYTF. The genes are TRBV9 and TRBJ1-2, with TRBD1 identical over 9 bases. V was pared by 3 bases and J by 4 bases, with 10 bases of the junction left unmatched. This CDR3 contains 16 residues. Germline values: CDR1 SGDLS, CDR2 YYNGEE.

The J gene is TRBJ2-1, the V gene TRBV27, with D maybe TRBD1 (6 bases). The CDR3 extends over 13 amino acids. The V and J ends lost 3 bases and 4 bases respectively, with 7 bases between them. Germline V gene sequence: CDR1 MNHEY, CDR2 SMNVEV (reference sequence). The CDR3 is CASSFGQYNEQFF. The CDR3 DNA reads as TGTGCCAGCAGTTTTGGACAGTACAATGAGCAGTTCTTC.

This CDR3 is CASSPGAGNYEQYF. The CDR3 DNA follows: TGCGCCAGCAGCCCTGGCGCCGGGAACTACGAGCAGTACTTC. This sequence joins TRBV5-1 and TRBJ2-7, with D maybe TRBD2 (5 bases). The CDR3 has 14 amino acids. The V end was cut by 4 bases, the J end by 3 bases, with 14 bases between. CDR1 is SGHRS and CDR2 is YFSETQ in the germline V gene.

The V call is TRBV19, the J call TRBJ2-7; 7 bases are shared with TRBD2. The CDR3 runs to 13 residues. V was clipped by 5 bases and J by 7 bases; unmatched bases: 8. The germline V gene has CDR1 LNHDA and CDR2 SQIVND (reference sequence). The CDR3 DNA reads TGTGCCAGTAGTGGACTAGGTGAGGGAGAGCAGTACTTC. The encoded protein is CASSGLGEGEQYF.

The chain carries TRBV20-1 and TRBJ2-1; TRBD1 might be the D (6 bases). Trimming took off 3 bases at V and 10 bases at J, with 10 bases between the two ends. From germline, CDR1 is DFQATT and CDR2 SNEGSKA (reference sequence). The CDR3 loop spans 11 amino acids. The chain's CDR3 is CSARGTREQFF. The CDR3 DNA follows: TGCAGTGCTAGGGGGACAAGGGAGCAGTTCTTC.